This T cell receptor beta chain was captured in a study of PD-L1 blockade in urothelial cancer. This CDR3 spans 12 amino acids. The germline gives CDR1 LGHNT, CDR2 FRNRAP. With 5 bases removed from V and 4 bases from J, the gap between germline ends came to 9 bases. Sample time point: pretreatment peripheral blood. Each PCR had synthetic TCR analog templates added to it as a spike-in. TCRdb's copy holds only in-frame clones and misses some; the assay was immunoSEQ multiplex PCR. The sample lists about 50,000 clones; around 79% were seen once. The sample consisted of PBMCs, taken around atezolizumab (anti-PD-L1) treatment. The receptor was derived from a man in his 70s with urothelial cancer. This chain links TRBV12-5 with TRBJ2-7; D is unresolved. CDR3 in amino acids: CASGPEEYEQYF. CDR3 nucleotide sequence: TGTGCTAGTGGTCCCGAGGAATACGAGCAGTACTTC.